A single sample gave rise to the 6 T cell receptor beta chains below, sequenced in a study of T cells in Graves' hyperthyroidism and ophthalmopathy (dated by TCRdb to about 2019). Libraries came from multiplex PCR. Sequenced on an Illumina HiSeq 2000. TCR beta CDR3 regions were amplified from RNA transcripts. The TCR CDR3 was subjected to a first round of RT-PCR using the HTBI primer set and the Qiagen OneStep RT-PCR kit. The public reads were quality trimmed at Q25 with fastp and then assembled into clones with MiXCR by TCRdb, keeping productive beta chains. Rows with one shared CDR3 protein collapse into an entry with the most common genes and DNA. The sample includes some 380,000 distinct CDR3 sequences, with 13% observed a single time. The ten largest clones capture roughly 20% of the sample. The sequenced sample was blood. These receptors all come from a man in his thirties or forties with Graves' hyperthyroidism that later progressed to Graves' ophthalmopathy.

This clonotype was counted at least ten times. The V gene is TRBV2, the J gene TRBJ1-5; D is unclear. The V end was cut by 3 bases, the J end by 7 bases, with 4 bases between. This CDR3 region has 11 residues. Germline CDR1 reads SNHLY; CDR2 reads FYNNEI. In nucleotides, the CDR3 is TGTGCCAGCAGTGATGGGCAGCCCCAGCATTTT. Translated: CASSDGQPQHF. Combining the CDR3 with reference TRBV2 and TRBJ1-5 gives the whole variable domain EPEVTQTPSHQVTQMGQEVILRCVPISNHLYFYWYRQILGQKVEFLVSFYNNEISEKSEIFDDQFSVERPDGSNFTLKIRSTKLEDSAMYFCASSDGQPQHFGDGTRLSIL.

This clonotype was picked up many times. The CDR3 DNA sequence: TGTGCCAGCAGTTCCGACGGTTATAGCAATCAGCCCCAGCATTTT. It yields the protein CASSSDGYSNQPQHF. The genes are TRBV28 and TRBJ1-5; no reliable D call. Trimming shortened V by 4 bases and J by 0 bases, and 10 bases separated the two germline ends. Germline V gives CDR1 MDHEN, CDR2 SYDVKM. This CDR3 contains 15 residues.

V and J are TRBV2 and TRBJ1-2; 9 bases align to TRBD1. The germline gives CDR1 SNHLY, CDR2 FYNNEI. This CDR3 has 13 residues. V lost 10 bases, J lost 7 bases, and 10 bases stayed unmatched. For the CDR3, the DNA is TGTGCCACCGTGACAACAGGGGGCCGTGGCTACACCTTC. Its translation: CATVTTGGRGYTF.

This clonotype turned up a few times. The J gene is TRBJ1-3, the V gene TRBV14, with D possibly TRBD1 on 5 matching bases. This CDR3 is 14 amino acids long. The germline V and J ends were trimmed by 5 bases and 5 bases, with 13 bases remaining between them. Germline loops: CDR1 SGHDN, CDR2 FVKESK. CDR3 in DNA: TGTGCCAGCAGCGACGGACACCTCCGAAACACCATATATTTT. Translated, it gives CASSDGHLRNTIYF.

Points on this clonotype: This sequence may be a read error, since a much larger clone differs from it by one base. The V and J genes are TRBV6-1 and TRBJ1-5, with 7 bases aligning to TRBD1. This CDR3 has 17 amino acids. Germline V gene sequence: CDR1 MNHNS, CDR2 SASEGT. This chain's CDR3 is CASRETQGVSFNRPQHF. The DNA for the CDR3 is TGTGCCAGCAGGGAAACGCAGGGGGTCAGTTTCAATCGGCCCCAGCATTTT.

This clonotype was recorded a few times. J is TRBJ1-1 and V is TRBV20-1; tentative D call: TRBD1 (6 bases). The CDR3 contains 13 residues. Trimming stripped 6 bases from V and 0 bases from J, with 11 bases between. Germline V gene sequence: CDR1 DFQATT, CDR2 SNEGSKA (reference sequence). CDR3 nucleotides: TGCAGTGCAACCGACAGGCTGAACACTGAAGCTTTCTTT. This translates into CSATDRLNTEAFF.